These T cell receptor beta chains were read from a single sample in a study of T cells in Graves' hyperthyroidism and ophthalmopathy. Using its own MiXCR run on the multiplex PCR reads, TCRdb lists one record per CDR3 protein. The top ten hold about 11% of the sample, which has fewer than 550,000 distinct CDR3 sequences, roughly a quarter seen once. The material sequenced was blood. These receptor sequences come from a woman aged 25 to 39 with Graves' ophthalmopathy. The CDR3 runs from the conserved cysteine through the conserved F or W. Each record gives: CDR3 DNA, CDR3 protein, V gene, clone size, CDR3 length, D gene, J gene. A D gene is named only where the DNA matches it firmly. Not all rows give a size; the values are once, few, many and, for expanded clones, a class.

TGCAGCGCTCGGGTCCCCGGGGGGACTGAAGCTTTCTTT CSARVPGGTEAFF TRBV29-1 many 13 . TRBJ1-1
TGTGCCAGCAGTCCAAACCTTGGGTGGGCCCAGTACTTC CASSPNLGWAQYF TRBV27 many 13 . TRBJ2-5
TGTGCCAGCAGTTACAGGCAGGCGGCAAACACTGAAGCTTTCTTT CASSYRQAANTEAFF TRBV6-5 many 15 . TRBJ1-1
TGTGCCAGCTCACCCGGACAGGAGGATAACTATGGCTACACCTTC CASSPGQEDNYGYTF TRBV18 few 15 TRBD1 TRBJ1-2
TGTGCCAGTTCCGCCCAGGGTTACACCGGGGAGCTGTTTTTT CASSAQGYTGELFF TRBV19 many 14 . TRBJ2-2
TGTGCCAGCAACCAAAGGAACAGCGGGGAGCTGTTTTTT CASNQRNSGELFF TRBV11-2 . 13 . TRBJ2-2
TGCGCCAGCAGCCTTCGGGCCCTCAGTGAAGAGCAGTACTTC CASSLRALSEEQYF TRBV5-1 . 14 . TRBJ2-7
TGTGCCACCGGGGTCGGGGAGGGGAGGGTAACTGAAGCTTTCTTT CATGVGEGRVTEAFF TRBV10-3 many 15 . TRBJ1-1
TGTGCCAGCAGTTTAAGCGCGTTTGCAGGGCTAGCTAACTATGGCTACACCTTC CASSLSAFAGLANYGYTF TRBV12-3/TRBV12-4 once 18 . TRBJ1-2
TGTGCTAGTGGACCAGATGCAGGGAAATTCACTGAAGCTTTCTTT CASGPDAGKFTEAFF TRBV12-5 few 15 . TRBJ1-1
TGCGCCAGCAGTCGAGACCTGAACACTGAAGCTTTCTTT CASSRDLNTEAFF TRBV10-2 many 13 . TRBJ1-1
TGCAGCGTTCTGCTGGGGGTCGGAGAGACCCAGTACTTC CSVLLGVGETQYF TRBV29-1 . 13 . TRBJ2-5
TGTGCCAGCAGTCCGACCACAGGGGGCTTAACCGGGGAGCTGTTTTTT CASSPTTGGLTGELFF TRBV2 . 16 TRBD1 TRBJ2-2
TGTGCCAGCACCGGGTTGGTTGGGGCCAACGTCCTGACTTTC CASTGLVGANVLTF TRBV6-2/TRBV6-3 few 14 . TRBJ2-6
TGTGCCAGCAGCCCAGGGCCCTTCCCCAAGGGGGGCTACACCTTC CASSPGPFPKGGYTF TRBV5-6 many 15 . TRBJ1-2
TGTGCCAGCAGCTTGCTTGGGGCAACAGAGACCCAGTACTTC CASSLLGATETQYF TRBV5-4 . 14 . TRBJ2-5
TGTGCCAGCAGTGAAGCTCCGGGCTACGCGGACACTGAAGCTTTCTTT CASSEAPGYADTEAFF TRBV6-1 . 16 . TRBJ1-1
TGCAGCGTTGTGGAGGTCTATGGCTACACCTTC CSVVEVYGYTF TRBV29-1 . 11 . TRBJ1-2
TGTGCCAGCAGTTCTCTCCGGGACAATTCCTACGAGCAGTACTTC CASSSLRDNSYEQYF TRBV6-9 many 15 . TRBJ2-7
TGTGCCAGCAGACTACTAGCGGGGACTGAAAGGACCCAGTACTTC CASRLLAGTERTQYF TRBV6-1 many 15 TRBD2 TRBJ2-5
TGTGCCAGCCTAAGGTCGGGGACGAGCTCCTACGAGCAGTACTTC CASLRSGTSSYEQYF TRBV28 few 15 . TRBJ2-7
TGTGCCAGCAGTCCCAATACAGAGCAGCCCCAGCATTTT CASSPNTEQPQHF TRBV28 few 13 . TRBJ1-5
TGTGCCAGTAGTAGGGCAGGGGGCGATGGTGACTATGGCTACACCTTC CASSRAGGDGDYGYTF TRBV19 many 16 TRBD1 TRBJ1-2
TGTGCCAGCAGCCAAGATGGCGACAGGGGTACCGGGGAGCTGTTTTTT CASSQDGDRGTGELFF TRBV4-2 few 16 TRBD1 TRBJ2-2
TGTGCCAGCAGTTTATTAGGGGTGGGTGGCACAGATACGCAGTATTTT CASSLLGVGGTDTQYF TRBV28 many 16 . TRBJ2-3
TGTGCCAGCAGACCGGACCTGGCCTATGGCTACACCTTC CASRPDLAYGYTF TRBV7-9 . 13 . TRBJ1-2
TGTGCCAGCAGTTGGGACGACAGAGCCTACGAGCAGTACTTC CASSWDDRAYEQYF TRBV28 many 14 . TRBJ2-7
TGCAGCGTTGAGGGACTTAAGAACACTGAAGCTTTCTTT CSVEGLKNTEAFF TRBV29-1 . 13 . TRBJ1-1
TGTGCCAGCAGCTTATTGCCGGGCTACGAGCAGTACTTC CASSLLPGYEQYF TRBV7-9 . 13 . TRBJ2-7
TGCAGCGCAGGACTAGCGGGGGGACAAGAGACCCAGTACTTC CSAGLAGGQETQYF TRBV29-1 many 14 TRBD2 TRBJ2-5
TGTGCCAGCAGCTTAAACTCGGAAGGCTACACCTTC CASSLNSEGYTF TRBV7-2 many 12 . TRBJ1-2
TGTGCCAGCAGCTTAGCCGGGACAGGGTTGAATTACAATTCACCCCTCCACTTT CASSLAGTGLNYNSPLHF TRBV7-2 . 18 TRBD1 TRBJ1-6
TGTGCCAGCAGTTACCTATACGGGGAGCTGTTTTTT CASSYLYGELFF TRBV6-5 . 12 . TRBJ2-2
TGTGCCAGCAGCTTAGGGGACAGGCCACCGGCAGAGACCCAGTACTTC CASSLGDRPPAETQYF TRBV11-2 many 16 TRBD1 TRBJ2-5
TGCAGCGTTGAAGTCCTGGGGGGGTATGGCTACACCTTC CSVEVLGGYGYTF TRBV29-1 . 13 . TRBJ1-2
TGCAGTGCTAGGGACAGCAACACTGAAGCTTTCTTT CSARDSNTEAFF TRBV20-1 once 12 . TRBJ1-1
TGCAGTGCTAGTCTGGTAGCGCCGGGCCAAGAGACCCAGTACTTC CSASLVAPGQETQYF TRBV20-1 many 15 . TRBJ2-5
TGTGCCAGCAGTGAACCAGCCCAGCCCCAGCATTTT CASSEPAQPQHF TRBV6-1 many 12 . TRBJ1-5
TGTGCCAGCAGTGGGGGAAAGGCAATGGGGATAGGTCAGCCCCAGCATTTT CASSGGKAMGIGQPQHF TRBV12-3/TRBV12-4 . 17 . TRBJ1-5
TGTGCCAGCAGACAAGACATCCGGGACGGGATCTACGAGCAGTACTTC CASRQDIRDGIYEQYF TRBV6-5 few 16 . TRBJ2-7
TGTGCCAGCAGCCTCCCGACTAACCCGACAGGGGAGGAGAACACTGAAGCTTTCTTT CASSLPTNPTGEENTEAFF TRBV11-1 . 19 TRBD1 TRBJ1-1
TGTGCCAGCAGTGAGTTTGGCGGCTATGGCTACACCTTC CASSEFGGYGYTF TRBV2 . 13 . TRBJ1-2
TGTGCCAGCAGCGTCACACACATGAACACTGAAGCTTTCTTT CASSVTHMNTEAFF TRBV28 . 14 . TRBJ1-1
TGTGCCTGGAACCCCACTAGATCGGGACGCGGCACCGGGGAGCTGTTTTTT CAWNPTRSGRGTGELFF TRBV30 many 17 . TRBJ2-2
TGTGCCATCAGTGACACCTCGAGCAATCAGCCCCAGCATTTT CAISDTSSNQPQHF TRBV10-3 many 14 . TRBJ1-5
TGCAGCGTTGCGGATGTTGCAGGTTTTGGAGAGACCCAGTACTTC CSVADVAGFGETQYF TRBV29-1 many 15 . TRBJ2-5
TGTGCCAGCAGCGATGTCGGAAACACCATATATTTT CASSDVGNTIYF TRBV28 . 12 . TRBJ1-3
TGCAGTGTTAACCGGGACGGCACTAACGAGCAGTACTTC CSVNRDGTNEQYF TRBV20-1 many 13 . TRBJ2-7
TGTGCCAGCAGAATGACAGGGACGGAGACCCAGTACTTC CASRMTGTETQYF TRBV6-1 . 13 TRBD1 TRBJ2-5
TGCGCCAGCAGCGAGGACACTAACATTCAGTACTTC CASSEDTNIQYF TRBV5-1 many 12 . TRBJ2-4
TGTGCCAGCAGTTTAGTGGGCGGCTTTTCGTTCGAGCAGTACTTC CASSLVGGFSFEQYF TRBV12-3/TRBV12-4 . 15 . TRBJ2-7
TGTGCCAGCAGTTTATGGGGGTTGGCGGGGGGGCGGGAGACCCAGTACTTC CASSLWGLAGGRETQYF TRBV27 . 17 TRBD2 TRBJ2-5
TGCAGTGCGCGGACTAGCGGGGGGCCTAGAGTGGAGACCCAGTACTTC CSARTSGGPRVETQYF TRBV20-1 many 16 TRBD2 TRBJ2-5
TGTGCCAGCAGCCAAGATCAGGGTGCCTCCTACGAGCAGTACTTC CASSQDQGASYEQYF TRBV4-2 many 15 . TRBJ2-7
TGCGCCAGCAGCCAAGAGGGGCGGTACCAAGAGACCCAGTACTTC CASSQEGRYQETQYF TRBV4-1 few 15 . TRBJ2-5
TGTGCCAGCAGTTTAGCGGGTCAGCTAAATTATGGCTACACCTTC CASSLAGQLNYGYTF TRBV12-3/TRBV12-4 many 15 . TRBJ1-2
TGCAGCGTTGCAGGGGTTAGAGGCTACACCTTC CSVAGVRGYTF TRBV29-1 . 11 . TRBJ1-2
TGTGCCACCAGTTCCGGCTATGGCTACACCTTC CATSSGYGYTF TRBV24-1 many 11 . TRBJ1-2
TGTGCCAGCAGTTTAGAAGGGGCAGGGTTCAATCAGCCCCAGCATTTT CASSLEGAGFNQPQHF TRBV12-3/TRBV12-4 . 16 . TRBJ1-5
TGCAGCGTTGATTTCAGACACAATCAGCCCCAGCATTTT CSVDFRHNQPQHF TRBV29-1 many 13 . TRBJ1-5